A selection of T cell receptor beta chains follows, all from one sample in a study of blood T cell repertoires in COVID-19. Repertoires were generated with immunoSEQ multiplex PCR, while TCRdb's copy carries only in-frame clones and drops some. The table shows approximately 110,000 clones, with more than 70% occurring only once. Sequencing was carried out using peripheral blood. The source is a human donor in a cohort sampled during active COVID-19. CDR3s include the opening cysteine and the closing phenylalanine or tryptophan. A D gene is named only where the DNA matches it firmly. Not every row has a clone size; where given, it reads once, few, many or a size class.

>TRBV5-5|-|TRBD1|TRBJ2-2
TGTGCCAGCAGCTTGGCAGGGGGTGTCGGGGAGCTGTTTTTT
CASSLAGGVGELFF
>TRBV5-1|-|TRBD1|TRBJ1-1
TGCGCCAGCAGCCGCGGACAGGGGGAGGGGACTGAAGCTTTCTTT
CASSRGQGEGTEAFF
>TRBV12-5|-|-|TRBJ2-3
TGTGCTAGTGTCAGGGTCTCAGATACGCAGTATTTT
CASVRVSDTQYF
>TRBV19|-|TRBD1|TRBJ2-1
TGTGCCAGTAGTATGGGACAGGGCCTCACTGAGCAGTTCTTC
CASSMGQGLTEQFF
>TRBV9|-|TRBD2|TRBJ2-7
TGTGCCAGCGGCCCTAAGTCCGGGAGGGCCCGTAGCGAGCAGTACTTC
CASGPKSGRARSEQYF
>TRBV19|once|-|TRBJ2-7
TGTGCCAGTAGAAAAGCGGGCCGAGCAATTTACGAGCAGTACTTC
CASRKAGRAIYEQYF
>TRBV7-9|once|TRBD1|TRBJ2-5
TGTGCCAGCAGCCCGACAGGGGGCGCGGAGACCCAGTACTTC
CASSPTGGAETQYF
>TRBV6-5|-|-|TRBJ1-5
TGTGCCAGTTTACCGGGACGGGAGAATCAGCCCCAGCATTTT
CASLPGRENQPQHF
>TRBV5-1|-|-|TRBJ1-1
TGCGCCAGCAGCCCCCGGGGGGAGGGTCGGGGCACTGAAGCTTTCTTT
CASSPRGEGRGTEAFF
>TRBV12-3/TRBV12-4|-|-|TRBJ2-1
TGTGCCAGCAGGCTAGGGGGAAGAAATGAGCAGTTCTTC
CASRLGGRNEQFF
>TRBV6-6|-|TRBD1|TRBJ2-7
TGTGCCAGCAGCCTGACCGGGACAGGGGGGAACGAGCAGTACTTC
CASSLTGTGGNEQYF
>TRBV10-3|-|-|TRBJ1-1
TGTGCCATCAGCCGGATGGGGGGGGACACTGAAGCTTTCTTT
CAISRMGGDTEAFF
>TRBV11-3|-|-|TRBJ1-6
TGTGCCAGCAGCTTAGAAGCCAACTCACCCCTCCACTTT
CASSLEANSPLHF
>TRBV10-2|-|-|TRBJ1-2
TGCGCCAGCAGTGAAGACGGGACATCGGAACCTAACTATGGCTACACCTTC
CASSEDGTSEPNYGYTF
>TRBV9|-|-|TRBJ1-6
TGTGCCAGCAGCGTAACCCCCTCCGGGGGTTCACCCCTCCACTTT
CASSVTPSGGSPLHF
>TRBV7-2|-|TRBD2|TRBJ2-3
TGTGCCAGCAGCTTAGGTCTAGCGGGAGGAGGTACGCAGTATTTT
CASSLGLAGGGTQYF
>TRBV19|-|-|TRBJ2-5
TGTGCCAGTAGTATATTGGGAGGGGGTGAGACCCAGTACTTC
CASSILGGGETQYF
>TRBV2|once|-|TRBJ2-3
TGTGCCAGCAGTCCTTCGACAGATACGCAGTATTTT
CASSPSTDTQYF
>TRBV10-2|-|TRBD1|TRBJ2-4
TGCGCCAGCAGTGGAGGGGGACAGGGACCCAAAAACATTCAGTACTTC
CASSGGGQGPKNIQYF
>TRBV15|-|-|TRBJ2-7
TGTGCCACCAGCAGGAACGGGGGAAACGAGCAGTACTTC
CATSRNGGNEQYF
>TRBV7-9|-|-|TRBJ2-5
TGTGCCAGCAGCCCTATGAAGACGGGGCAAGAGACCCAGTACTTC
CASSPMKTGQETQYF
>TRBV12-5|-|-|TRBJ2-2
TGTGCTAGTGGTTTGGGTAGAAACACCGGGGAGCTGTTTTTT
CASGLGRNTGELFF
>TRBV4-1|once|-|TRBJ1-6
TGCGCCAGCACCCGGCGTTGGGGGGAAGAAAGATCACCCCTCCACTTT
CASTRRWGEERSPLHF
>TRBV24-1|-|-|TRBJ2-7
TGTGCCACCAGTGATCGTCGGGGGAACTCCTACGAGCAGTACTTC
CATSDRRGNSYEQYF
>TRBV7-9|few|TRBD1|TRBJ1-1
TGTGCCAGCAGCTTCAAATCGACAGGGCAAACTGAAGCTTTCTTT
CASSFKSTGQTEAFF
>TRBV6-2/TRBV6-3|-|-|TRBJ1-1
TGTGCCAGCAGTTACGCGGGGGCGAACACTGAAGCTTTCTTT
CASSYAGANTEAFF
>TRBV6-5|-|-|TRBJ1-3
TGTGCTTCACTGAGCTCTGGAAACACCATATATTTT
CASLSSGNTIYF
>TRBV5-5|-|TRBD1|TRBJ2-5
TGTGCCAGCAGCGGGGACAGAGCCCGCCAAGAGACCCAGTACTTC
CASSGDRARQETQYF
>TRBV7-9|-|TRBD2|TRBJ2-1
TGTGCCTCCCACAACCGGGGGGGATTGGGGGTTTTCGACTACAATGAGCAGTTCTTC
CASHNRGGLGVFDYNEQFF
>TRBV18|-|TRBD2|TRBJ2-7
TGTGCCAGCTCCCAACAGAGCGGGAAAACCTACGAGCAGTACTTC
CASSQQSGKTYEQYF
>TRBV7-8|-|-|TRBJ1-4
TGTGCCAGCAGCATTAACAGGGATGGAAAACTGTTTTTT
CASSINRDGKLFF
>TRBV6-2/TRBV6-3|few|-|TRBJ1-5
TGTGCCAGCAGTTACGAGGGCTATAGCAATCAGCCCCAGCATTTT
CASSYEGYSNQPQHF
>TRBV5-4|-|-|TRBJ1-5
TGTGCCAGCAGCTTTCGACGGGTTATTCAGCCCCAGCATTTT
CASSFRRVIQPQHF
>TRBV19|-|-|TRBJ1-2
TGTGCCAGTAGGGACGGGACAAACTATGGCTACACCTTC
CASRDGTNYGYTF
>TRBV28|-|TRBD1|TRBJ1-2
TGTGCCAGCCTGGACAGGGGCTATGGCTACACCTTC
CASLDRGYGYTF
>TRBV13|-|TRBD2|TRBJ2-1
TGTGCCAGCAGCACTGCCTCTCCAACTAGCGGGAGGGGTAAGAAGCAGTTCTTC
CASSTASPTSGRGKKQFF
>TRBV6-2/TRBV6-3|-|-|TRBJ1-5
TGTGCCAGCAGCCCTACCGACAGTCATAGCAATCAGCCCCAGCATTTT
CASSPTDSHSNQPQHF
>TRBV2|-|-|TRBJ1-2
TGTGCCAGCAGTGAAGCGAGCTTCGGCTATGGCTACACCTTC
CASSEASFGYGYTF
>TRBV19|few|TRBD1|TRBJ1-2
TGTGCCAGTACGCGACAGGGGATCACCCATGGCTACACCTTC
CASTRQGITHGYTF
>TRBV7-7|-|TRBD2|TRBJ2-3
TGTGCCAGCAGCTTAGCCCTAGCGCGGGAGAATCCGCAGTATTTT
CASSLALARENPQYF
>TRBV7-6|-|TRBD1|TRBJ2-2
TGTGCCAGCAGCGTCGGGACAGGGTCTTACGGGGAGCTGTTTTTT
CASSVGTGSYGELFF
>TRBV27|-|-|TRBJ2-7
TGTGCCAGCAGTTTACGGTTCCGCTACGAGCAGTACTTC
CASSLRFRYEQYF
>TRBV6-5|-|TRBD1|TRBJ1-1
TGTGCCAGCAGGCCCTGGACAGGGGGGAACACTGAAGCTTTCTTT
CASRPWTGGNTEAFF
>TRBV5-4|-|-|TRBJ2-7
TGTGCCAGCAGCTTGGGCGCAGGGGACTCCTACGAGCAGTACTTC
CASSLGAGDSYEQYF
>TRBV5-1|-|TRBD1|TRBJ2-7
TGCGCCAGCGGACCGGGACAGGGGGGTTACGAGCAGTACTTC
CASGPGQGGYEQYF
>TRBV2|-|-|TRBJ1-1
TGTGCCAGCAGTGAACGTAGGGGGAACACTGAAGCTTTCTTT
CASSERRGNTEAFF
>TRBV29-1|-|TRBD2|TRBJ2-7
TGCAGCGTTGAAGTCACCACACGGACTAGCATGGGAGAGCAGTACTTC
CSVEVTTRTSMGEQYF
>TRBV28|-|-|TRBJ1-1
TGTGCCAGCAGGGCAGTGAACACTGAAGCTTTCTTT
CASRAVNTEAFF
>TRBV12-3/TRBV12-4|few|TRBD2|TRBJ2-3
TGTGCCAGCAGTTCAGGGACTAGCATGACGCAGTATTTT
CASSSGTSMTQYF
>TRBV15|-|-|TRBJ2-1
TGTGCCACCAGCAGAGATTCGACGGGACAACCGTTCTTC
CATSRDSTGQPFF
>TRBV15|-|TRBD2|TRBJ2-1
TGTGCCACCAGGGGACTAGCGGCAATGATCAGCTCCTACAATGAGCAGTTCTTC
CATRGLAAMISSYNEQFF
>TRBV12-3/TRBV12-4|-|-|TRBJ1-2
TGTGCCAGCAGTTTATCAGGGTTCTATGGCTACACCTTC
CASSLSGFYGYTF
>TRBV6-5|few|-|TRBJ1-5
TGTGCCAGCAGTTACTCGAAGGGGAGCAATCAGCCCCAGCATTTT
CASSYSKGSNQPQHF
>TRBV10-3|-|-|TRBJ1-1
TGTGCCATCAAGGCGGTGACAGATACTGAAGCTTTCTTT
CAIKAVTDTEAFF
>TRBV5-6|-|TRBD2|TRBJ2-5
TGTGCCAGCAGCTTCGCGGGGGAAGAGACCCAGTACTTC
CASSFAGEETQYF
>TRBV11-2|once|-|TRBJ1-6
TGTGCCAGCAGCTTAGGACCCGGGGATTCACCCCTCCACTTT
CASSLGPGDSPLHF
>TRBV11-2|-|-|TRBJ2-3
TGTGCCAGCAGTCCCCAAGCGCGTAGCACAGATACGCAGTATTTT
CASSPQARSTDTQYF
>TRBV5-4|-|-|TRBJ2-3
TGTGCCAGCAGCTTGGTAGGGTTGGCGGGGCAAGGTACGCAGTATTTT
CASSLVGLAGQGTQYF
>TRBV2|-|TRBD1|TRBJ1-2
TGTGCCAGCAGGGGACAGGGACTCCATGGCTACACCTTC
CASRGQGLHGYTF